The 16 T cell receptor beta chains reported below all come from one sample, sequenced in a study of T cells after yellow fever vaccination. TCRdb used MiXCR to reprocess the 5' RACE reads, holding one entry per CDR3 protein. The profile covers hundreds of thousands of distinct CDR3 sequences, with around 13% appearing a single time and roughly 3% taken by the ten largest. The sample in question was CD4+ T cells sorted from PBMCs, obtained 15 days after the yellow fever booster vaccination. The receptor set was obtained from a man aged 18-30 years who received the YFV17D yellow fever vaccine.

This clonotype was found many times. CDR3 sequence (DNA): TGTGCCAGCAGTTTCAGAGGGCAAGCCTACGAGCAGTACTTC. Translation gives CASSFRGQAYEQYF. V usage is TRBV27 and J usage is TRBJ2-7; D possibly corresponds to TRBD2 (5 bases). Germline V gives CDR1 MNHEY, CDR2 SMNVEV (reference sequence). The V gene lost 3 bases and the J gene lost 2 bases, with 11 bases spanning the gap. The CDR3 contains 14 residues.

This clonotype was observed a handful of times. The V and J genes are TRBV4-2 and TRBJ1-1, with 7 bases fitting TRBD1. The CDR3 sequence is 15 residues long. Germline V gene sequence: CDR1 LGHNA, CDR2 YNFKEQ. V gave up 4 bases and J gave up 2 bases; unmatched junction bases: 7. CDR3 region: CASSRGQVINTEAFF. DNA for the CDR3: TGTGCCAGCAGCCGCGGACAGGTTATTAACACTGAAGCTTTCTTT.

There are many counts of this clonotype. J is TRBJ2-3 and V is TRBV2, with 8 bases that match TRBD1. The V segment lost 10 bases and the J segment 2 bases; nucleotides outside the gene matches: 2. The CDR3 has 12 residues. Germline-derived CDR1 and CDR2 are SNHLY and FYNNEI. This chain's CDR3 is CATDRDTDTQYF. In DNA, the CDR3 is TGTGCCACGGACAGGGACACAGATACGCAGTATTTT.

The gene calls are TRBV9 and TRBJ2-5; possible D gene TRBD2, 5 bases. The V gene lost 0 bases and the J gene lost 4 bases, with 16 bases spanning the gap. The CDR3 is 16 amino acids. Germline lookup yields CDR1 SGDLS and CDR2 YYNGEE. The CDR3 spells CASSVGGIRVGETQYF. For the CDR3, the DNA is TGTGCCAGCAGCGTAGGAGGGATTCGGGTGGGAGAGACCCAGTACTTC.

In its sample, this clonotype was seen a few times. The chain couples TRBV5-1 to TRBJ2-5; 7 bases line up with TRBD1. The J segment lost 1 base and the V segment lost 2 bases, leaving 2 bases of the junction unmatched. The CDR3 length is 14 residues. Germline CDR1 SGHRS, CDR2 YFSETQ. The CDR3 nucleotides read TGCGCCAGCAGCTTCGGGGACAGCCAAGAGACCCAGTACTTC. Protein product: CASSFGDSQETQYF.

This clonotype was recorded many times. The J gene is TRBJ1-1, the V gene TRBV4-3, with D perhaps TRBD1 (6 bases). Trimming stripped 3 bases from V and 10 bases from J, with 15 bases between. The CDR3 contains 13 residues. Germline assignment: CDR1 LGHNA and CDR2 YSLEER. The CDR3 here is CASSQTSGVAAFF. The CDR3 DNA follows: TGCGCCAGCAGCCAGACTTCAGGGGTGGCAGCTTTCTTT.

V usage is TRBV6-6 and J usage is TRBJ2-6, with D tentatively TRBD1 or TRBD2 (5 bases each). Germline lookup yields CDR1 MNHNY and CDR2 SVGAGI (reference sequence). This CDR3 region has 18 residues. Trimming cost V 3 bases and J 0 bases, with 15 bases left between them. CDR3 sequence reads: CASSYRGLRASGANVLTF. CDR3 coding DNA: TGTGCCAGCAGTTATAGGGGATTGAGGGCCTCTGGGGCCAACGTCCTGACTTTC.

This clonotype was counted only a few times. The chain carries TRBV7-3 and TRBJ2-3, with a possible D match to TRBD2 (6 bases). The CDR3 is 15 amino acids. V was clipped by 2 bases and J by 2 bases, with 11 bases between them. CDR1 is SGHTA, CDR2 FQGTGA, per germline. The CDR3 sequence: CASSLWGGVTDTQYF. The CDR3 coding sequence is TGTGCCAGCAGCTTATGGGGCGGGGTCACAGATACGCAGTATTTT.

This clonotype appeared a few times. The rearrangement uses TRBV4-3 and TRBJ1-1; D not resolved. CDR1 and CDR2 (germline): LGHNA, YSLEER. V shed 1 base and J shed 2 bases, with 17 bases lying between them. This CDR3 is built from 17 residues. This CDR3 reads CASSQVGAYIGNTEAFF. DNA for the CDR3: TGCGCCAGCAGCCAAGTGGGCGCTTATATTGGTAACACTGAAGCTTTCTTT.

The CDR3 nucleotides read TGTGCCAGCAGCCTGGCGGGCGAGCGGGGGGGCTACGGGACCCAGTACTTC. Translation gives CASSLAGERGGYGTQYF. The chain uses TRBV5-4 and TRBJ2-5; 10 bases are a match to TRBD2. This CDR3 is built from 17 residues. From germline, CDR1 is SGHNT and CDR2 YYREEE (reference sequence). V trimming: 4 bases; J trimming: 7 bases; junction bases outside the gene matches: 16.

This clonotype was counted a few times. The CDR3 sequence: CSVGIRDREGYTF. CDR3 nucleotides: TGCAGCGTTGGAATCCGGGACAGGGAGGGCTACACCTTC. The rearrangement joins TRBV29-1 to TRBJ1-2, with TRBD1 matching 9 bases. The CDR3 is 13 amino acids. V shed 4 bases and J 8 bases; nucleotides not matched to a gene: 8. Germline CDR1 SQVTM, CDR2 ANQGSEA. The entire variable domain, with the rest obtained from reference TRBV29-1 and TRBJ1-2, is as follows: SAVISQKPSRDICQRGTSLTIQCQVDSQVTMMFWYRQQPGQSLTLIATANQGSEATYESGFVIDKFPISRPNLTFSTLTVSNMSPEDSSIYLCSVGIRDREGYTFGSGTRLTVV.

This clonotype was seen a few times. The chain has TRBV9 and TRBJ1-5; D is possibly TRBD1 (5 bases). CDR1 SGDLS and CDR2 YYNGEE come from the germline V gene. Trimming removed 0 bases from V and 7 bases from J, with 8 bases in between. The CDR3 has 13 residues. CDR3 coding DNA: TGTGCCAGCAGCGTAGCTGGGGGGCAGCCCCAGCATTTT. Translation gives CASSVAGGQPQHF.

This chain joins TRBV18 and TRBJ2-5; TRBD1 aligns across 9 bases. Germline loops: CDR1 KGHSH, CDR2 LQKENI. This CDR3 comprises 16 residues. J lost 4 bases, V lost 6 bases, and 12 bases had no gene match. CDR3 nucleotide sequence: TGTGCCAGCTCGCCGAAAAGGGACAGGGTAGGAGAGACCCAGTACTTC. It encodes CASSPKRDRVGETQYF.

This clonotype has only a few counts. The chain links TRBV5-1 to TRBJ2-2; D unclear. The CDR3 is made up of 13 amino acids. V lost 7 bases to trimming and J lost 1 base, with 8 bases between them. Looked up from germline, CDR1 is SGHRS and CDR2 is YFSETQ. The CDR3 is CASYSGNTGELFF. The CDR3 nucleotides are TGCGCCAGCTACTCGGGGAACACCGGGGAGCTGTTTTTT.

The CDR3 nucleotides read TGCAGTGCTAGAGATGTTGCGACTAGCGGGGGGGCGAAGCAGTTCTTC. This codes for CSARDVATSGGAKQFF. The chain is built from TRBV20-1 and TRBJ2-1; 14 nucleotides align to TRBD2. Germline CDR1 is DFQATT and CDR2 is SNEGSKA (reference sequence). V trimming: 0 bases; J trimming: 11 bases; junction bases outside the gene matches: 9. This CDR3 contains 16 residues.

This chain joins TRBV4-3 and TRBJ2-5, with a possible D match to TRBD2 (5 bases). The CDR3 is 15 residues long. Germline V gives CDR1 LGHNA, CDR2 YSLEER. V gave up 0 bases and J gave up 5 bases, with 13 bases separating them. CDR3 region: CASSQERSRGETQYF. DNA for the CDR3: TGCGCCAGCAGCCAAGAAAGGAGCAGAGGGGAGACCCAGTACTTC.